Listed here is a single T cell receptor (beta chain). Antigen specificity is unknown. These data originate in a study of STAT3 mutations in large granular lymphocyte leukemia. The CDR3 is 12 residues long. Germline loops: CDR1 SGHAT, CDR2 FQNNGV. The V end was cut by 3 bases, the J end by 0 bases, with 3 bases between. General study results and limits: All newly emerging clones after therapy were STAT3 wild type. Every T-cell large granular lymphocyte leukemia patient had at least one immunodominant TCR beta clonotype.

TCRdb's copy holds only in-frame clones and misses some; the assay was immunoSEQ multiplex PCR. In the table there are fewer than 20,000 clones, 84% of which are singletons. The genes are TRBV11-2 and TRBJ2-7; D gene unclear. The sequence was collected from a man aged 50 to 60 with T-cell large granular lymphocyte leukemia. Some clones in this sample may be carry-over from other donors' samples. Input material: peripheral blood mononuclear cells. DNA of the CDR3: TGTGCCAGCAGCTTGAACTCCTACGAGCAGTACTTC. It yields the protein CASSLNSYEQYF. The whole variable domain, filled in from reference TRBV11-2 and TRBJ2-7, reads EAGVAQSPRYKIIEKRQSVAFWCNPISGHATLYWYQQILGQGPKLLIQFQNNGVVDDSQLPKDRFSAERLKGVDSTLKIQPAKLEDSAVYLCASSLNSYEQYFGPGTRLTVT.